This TCR beta chain was recovered during a study of blood T cell repertoires in COVID-19. The data were produced by immunoSEQ multiplex PCR, yet TCRdb's version contains in-frame clones alone and is incomplete. The sample records about 280,000 clones, around 85% being singletons. The receptor was isolated from a woman aged 45-65 years who had recovered from COVID-19. The material sequenced was PBMCs or T cells enriched from blood (not recorded which).

CDR3 DNA sequence: TGTGCCAGCAGTCAGCTACAGGGGATCAATTCACCCCTCCACTTT. It is translated as CASSQLQGINSPLHF. The chain is built from TRBV27 and TRBJ1-6; 7 positions match TRBD1. This CDR3 spans 15 amino acids. Losses at the gene ends were 5 bases for V and 7 bases for J; bases not matched to a gene: 8. The germline gives CDR1 MNHEY, CDR2 SMNVEV (reference sequence).